A selection of T cell receptor beta chains follows, all from one sample in a study of tumor-infiltrating lymphocytes in primary liver carcinoma. TCRdb re-called the multiplex PCR reads with MiXCR, one entry per CDR3 protein. The sample has around 71,000 distinct CDR3 sequences; over 70% are singletons. Sample: liver tumor tissue from sampling region 4. The source is an older woman with primary liver carcinoma and hepatitis B virus infection. Both conserved end residues are part of each CDR3. The order of the fields is D gene, J gene, clone size, CDR3 length, V gene, CDR3 protein, CDR3 DNA. A D gene is named only where the DNA matches it firmly. The listing skips clone size in some rows; elsewhere it reads once, few, many or a size class.

d_gene: NA; j_gene: TRBJ1-2; abundance: many; len: 15; v_gene: TRBV29-1; CDR3aa: CSVGNRAILNYGYTF; CDR3nt: TGCAGCGTTGGAAACCGGGCCATCCTAAACTATGGCTACACCTTC
d_gene: TRBD2; j_gene: TRBJ2-1; abundance: NA; len: 11; v_gene: TRBV29-1; CDR3aa: CSLWAGGEQFF; CDR3nt: TGCAGCCTGTGGGCGGGAGGGGAGCAGTTTTTC
d_gene: TRBD2; j_gene: TRBJ2-7; abundance: NA; len: 14; v_gene: TRBV7-3; CDR3aa: CASSLGAGSYEQYF; CDR3nt: TGTGCCAGCAGCTTGGGAGCGGGATCCTACGAGCAGTACTTC
d_gene: NA; j_gene: TRBJ2-7; abundance: medium-sized; len: 14; v_gene: TRBV5-1; CDR3aa: CASSLLSQGYEQYF; CDR3nt: TGCGCCAGCAGCTTGTTATCACAAGGCTACGAGCAGTACTTC
d_gene: NA; j_gene: TRBJ2-1; abundance: NA; len: 15; v_gene: TRBV6-2/TRBV6-3; CDR3aa: CASSYLAGRENEQFF; CDR3nt: TGTGCCAGCAGTTACTTGGCGGGCAGGGAGAATGAGCAGTTCTTT
d_gene: TRBD1; j_gene: TRBJ2-4; abundance: NA; len: 16; v_gene: TRBV6-1; CDR3aa: CADTEGTGGWRDIQYF; CDR3nt: TGTGCCGACACTGAGGGGACAGGGGGCTGGAGGGACATTCAGTACTTC
d_gene: NA; j_gene: TRBJ2-7; abundance: NA; len: 13; v_gene: TRBV5-1; CDR3aa: CASNLDRTYEQYF; CDR3nt: TGCGCCAGCAACTTAGACAGAACCTACGAGCAGTACTTC
d_gene: NA; j_gene: TRBJ2-7; abundance: NA; len: 18; v_gene: TRBV6-1; CDR3aa: CASSDSLKGVARGYEQYF; CDR3nt: TGTGCCAGCAGTGATAGTCTGAAGGGAGTGGCGAGGGGTTACGAGCAGTACTTC
d_gene: NA; j_gene: TRBJ1-5; abundance: few; len: 15; v_gene: TRBV7-2; CDR3aa: CASTPGGSLNKPQHF; CDR3nt: TGTGCCAGCACCCCGGGGGGCTCGCTCAATAAGCCCCAGCATTTT
d_gene: NA; j_gene: TRBJ1-1; abundance: few; len: 12; v_gene: TRBV21-1; CDR3aa: CVSTPGGRDAFF; CDR3nt: TGTGTCAGCACCCCGGGGGGCAGGGATGCTTTCTTT
d_gene: NA; j_gene: TRBJ2-3; abundance: NA; len: 19; v_gene: TRBV4-1; CDR3aa: CASSPITGNLPRRTDAQYF; CDR3nt: TGCGCCAGCAGCCCCATCACGGGAAACCTCCCCCGGCGGACAGATGCGCAGTATTTT
d_gene: NA; j_gene: TRBJ1-1; abundance: NA; len: 13; v_gene: TRBV4-2; CDR3aa: CVSSQFENTEASF; CDR3nt: TGTGTCAGCAGCCAATTTGAGAACACTGAAGCTTCCTTT
d_gene: NA; j_gene: TRBJ2-1; abundance: NA; len: 17; v_gene: TRBV11-3; CDR3aa: CANSLGFGGLSYNERFF; CDR3nt: TGTGCCAACAGCTTAGGGTTCGGCGGGCTTTCCTATAATGAGCGGTTCTTC
d_gene: NA; j_gene: TRBJ2-3; abundance: NA; len: 15; v_gene: TRBV12-5; CDR3aa: CASGFTGFVTDMQYF; CDR3nt: TGCGCTAGTGGTTTTACAGGGTTCGTCACAGATATGCAGTATTTT
d_gene: NA; j_gene: TRBJ2-6; abundance: NA; len: 15; v_gene: TRBV18; CDR3aa: CASSPLGAGANILTF; CDR3nt: TGTGCCAGCTCACCACTAGGGGCTGGGGCCAACATCCTGACTTTC
d_gene: TRBD1; j_gene: TRBJ2-7; abundance: NA; len: 16; v_gene: TRBV6-1; CDR3aa: CASSTTGARGSNEEYF; CDR3nt: TGTGCCAGCAGTACTACAGGGGCCCGCGGCTCCAACGAGGAGTACTTC
d_gene: NA; j_gene: TRBJ1-2; abundance: NA; len: 15; v_gene: TRBV29-1; CDR3aa: CSVAVSGARFYGCTF; CDR3nt: NA
d_gene: NA; j_gene: TRBJ1-6; abundance: NA; len: 15; v_gene: TRBV4-1; CDR3aa: CASSPLTGRNSLLHF; CDR3nt: TGCGCCAGCAGCCCGTTGACTGGGAGGAATTCACTCCTCCACTTT
d_gene: TRBD2; j_gene: TRBJ2-1; abundance: NA; len: 15; v_gene: TRBV29-1; CDR3aa: CSVGGSSGPYDEQFF; CDR3nt: TGCAGCGTTGGGGGGTCTAGCGGACCGTACGATGAACAGTTCTTC
d_gene: TRBD1; j_gene: TRBJ2-2; abundance: NA; len: 16; v_gene: TRBV12-5; CDR3aa: CASGLLTGTGVGELFF; CDR3nt: TGTGCTAGTGGTTTACTTACCGGGACAGGAGTCGGGGAGCTGTTTTTT
d_gene: NA; j_gene: TRBJ1-3; abundance: once; len: 19; v_gene: TRBV11-2; CDR3aa: CASSSRPDEGAYSGNTIYF; CDR3nt: TGTGCCAGCAGCTCACGCCCGGACGAGGGAGCATACTCTGGAAACACCATATATTTT
d_gene: NA; j_gene: TRBJ2-2; abundance: many; len: 14; v_gene: TRBV5-4; CDR3aa: CASSGGQNTGELFF; CDR3nt: TGTGCCAGCAGCGGGGGACAGAACACCGGGGAGCTGTTTTTT
d_gene: NA; j_gene: TRBJ2-5; abundance: once; len: 15; v_gene: TRBV9; CDR3aa: CVSSGGGSGQETQYF; CDR3nt: TGTGTCAGCAGCGGAGGGGGCAGCGGGCAAGAGACCCAGTACTTC
d_gene: TRBD1; j_gene: TRBJ2-7; abundance: NA; len: 14; v_gene: TRBV6-1; CDR3aa: CASSAHGQGLEQYF; CDR3nt: TGTGCCAGCAGTGCCCACGGACAGGGCCTCGAGCAGTACTTC
d_gene: NA; j_gene: TRBJ2-1; abundance: NA; len: 15; v_gene: TRBV5-5; CDR3aa: CASSSTSRSGGEQFF; CDR3nt: TGTGCCAGCAGCTCAACTAGCAGGAGTGGGGGTGAGCAGTTCTTC
d_gene: TRBD2; j_gene: TRBJ2-3; abundance: NA; len: 14; v_gene: TRBV11-3; CDR3aa: CASSFTTSTGTQYF; CDR3nt: TGTGCCAGCAGCTTCACGACTAGCACAGGTACACAGTATTTT
d_gene: NA; j_gene: TRBJ2-7; abundance: once; len: 14; v_gene: TRBV12-3/TRBV12-4; CDR3aa: CASRTQREGYEQYF; CDR3nt: TGTGCCAGCAGGACACAAAGGGAAGGATACGAGCAGTACTTC
d_gene: NA; j_gene: TRBJ2-3; abundance: NA; len: 14; v_gene: TRBV28; CDR3aa: CASRNRAGTDTQYF; CDR3nt: TGTGCCAGCAGGAACAGGGCTGGCACAGATACGCAATATTTT
d_gene: NA; j_gene: TRBJ1-2; abundance: NA; len: 17; v_gene: TRBV4-1; CDR3aa: CPSSLEGRVSYSSGYTF; CDR3nt: TGCCCCAGCAGCCTTGAGGGGAGAGTTTCATATTCTAGTGGCTACACCTTC
d_gene: TRBD2; j_gene: TRBJ2-2; abundance: once; len: 16; v_gene: TRBV6-6; CDR3aa: CASSIWTSVSPRELFF; CDR3nt: TGTGCCAGCAGTATCTGGACTAGCGTGAGCCCCAGGGAGCTGTTTTTT
d_gene: NA; j_gene: TRBJ2-5; abundance: few; len: 15; v_gene: TRBV11-2; CDR3aa: CTSRLGLGSQETHYF; CDR3nt: TGTACCAGCCGCTTGGGGCTGGGATCGCAAGAGACCCACTACTTC
d_gene: NA; j_gene: TRBJ1-2; abundance: many; len: 12; v_gene: TRBV10-2; CDR3aa: CASSPDRDGYTF; CDR3nt: TGCGCCAGCAGTCCGGACCGGGACGGCTACACCTTC
d_gene: NA; j_gene: TRBJ2-2; abundance: NA; len: 15; v_gene: TRBV11-2; CDR3aa: CASNPLQGPTGELFF; CDR3nt: TGTGCCAGCAACCCTCTGCAAGGACCTACCGGGGAGCTGTTTTTT
d_gene: NA; j_gene: TRBJ2-2; abundance: few; len: 14; v_gene: TRBV12-3/TRBV12-4; CDR3aa: CDRSGFRNTGELFF; CDR3nt: TGTGACAGAAGCGGCTTTCGGAACACCGGGGAGCTGTTTTTT
d_gene: TRBD1; j_gene: TRBJ1-6; abundance: many; len: 17; v_gene: TRBV5-5; CDR3aa: CASSSSGQGAVGSPLHF; CDR3nt: TGTGCCAGCAGCTCCTCGGGACAGGGGGCTGTTGGATCACCCCTCCACTTT
d_gene: NA; j_gene: TRBJ1-2; abundance: NA; len: 16; v_gene: TRBV4-1; CDR3aa: CASSQDVRSPGGGYTF; CDR3nt: TGCGCCAGCAGCCAAGATGTCAGGAGCCCAGGCGGTGGCTACACCTTC
d_gene: NA; j_gene: TRBJ1-4; abundance: many; len: 16; v_gene: TRBV5-1; CDR3aa: CASSSGPIGTNEKLFF; CDR3nt: TGCGCCAGCAGCTCGGGCCCGATCGGAACTAATGAAAAACTGTTTTTT
d_gene: TRBD2; j_gene: TRBJ2-1; abundance: many; len: 16; v_gene: TRBV5-4; CDR3aa: CASSLKLAGGYNEQFF; CDR3nt: TGTGCCAGCAGCTTGAAGCTGGCGGGAGGGTACAATGAGCAGTTCTTC
d_gene: NA; j_gene: TRBJ2-7; abundance: NA; len: 14; v_gene: TRBV24-1; CDR3aa: CATSNLEGRHEQYF; CDR3nt: TGTGCCACCAGTAATTTGGAGGGAAGGCACGAGCAGTACTTC